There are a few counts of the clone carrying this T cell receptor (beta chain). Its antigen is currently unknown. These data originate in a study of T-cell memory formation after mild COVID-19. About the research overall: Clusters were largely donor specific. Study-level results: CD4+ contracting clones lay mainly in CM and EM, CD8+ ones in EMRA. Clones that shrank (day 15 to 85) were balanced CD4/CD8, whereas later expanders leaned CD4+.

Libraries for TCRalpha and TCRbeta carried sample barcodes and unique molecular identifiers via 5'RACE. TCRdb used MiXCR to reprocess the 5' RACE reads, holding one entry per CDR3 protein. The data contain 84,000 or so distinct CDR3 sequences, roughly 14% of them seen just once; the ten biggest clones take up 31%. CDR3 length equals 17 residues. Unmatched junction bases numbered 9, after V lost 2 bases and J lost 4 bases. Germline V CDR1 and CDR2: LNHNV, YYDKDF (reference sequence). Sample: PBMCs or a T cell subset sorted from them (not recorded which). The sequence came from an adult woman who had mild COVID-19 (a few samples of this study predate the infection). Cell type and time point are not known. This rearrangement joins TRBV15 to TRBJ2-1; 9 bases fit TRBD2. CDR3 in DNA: TGTGCCACCAGCAGAACCGCCTTGCGGGGGGGGTACAATGAGCAGTTCTTC. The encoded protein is CATSRTALRGGYNEQFF.